Sequencing of this T cell receptor beta chain was carried out in a study of regulatory T cells in long-lasting Graves disease. The time point is: newly diagnosed GD, antithyroid drugs for less than 3 months. RNA isolated from PBMCs was used to make the TCR library. It was American Thyroid Association guidelines that determined Graves' disease diagnosis. Trimming stripped 1 base from V and 4 bases from J, with 14 bases between. Germline V CDR1 and CDR2: SEHNR, FQNEAQ (reference sequence). The CDR3 covers 15 residues. The TCR beta library used iRepertoire HTBI primers with Arm-PCR amplification of CDR3. TCRdb re-analysed the multiplex PCR reads in MiXCR, keeping a single row per CDR3 protein. Of about 210,000 distinct CDR3 sequences listed, approximately 18% are singletons. This clonotype appeared many times. Its matching antigen is unknown. Study findings and constraints: Sample size was small, which may have lowered accuracy. Favoring TRBV28, TRBJ1-2 and TRBJ2-5 was a feature seen in persistent disease.

The data also belong to a second study, concerning T cells in Graves' hyperthyroidism and ophthalmopathy. That report adds: First-round RT-PCR with HTBI primers amplified the TCR CDR3 region.

Material: peripheral blood mononuclear cells (PBMCs), obtained at new diagnosis, from a patient treated with antithyroid drugs. The sequence derives from a woman aged 25-40 years with Graves disease. The V call is TRBV7-9, the J call TRBJ2-7; tentatively, D is TRBD2 (6 bases). This CDR3 is CASSLDTGVPYEQYF. As DNA, the CDR3 is TGTGCCAGCAGCTTAGATACGGGAGTCCCATACGAGCAGTACTTC.